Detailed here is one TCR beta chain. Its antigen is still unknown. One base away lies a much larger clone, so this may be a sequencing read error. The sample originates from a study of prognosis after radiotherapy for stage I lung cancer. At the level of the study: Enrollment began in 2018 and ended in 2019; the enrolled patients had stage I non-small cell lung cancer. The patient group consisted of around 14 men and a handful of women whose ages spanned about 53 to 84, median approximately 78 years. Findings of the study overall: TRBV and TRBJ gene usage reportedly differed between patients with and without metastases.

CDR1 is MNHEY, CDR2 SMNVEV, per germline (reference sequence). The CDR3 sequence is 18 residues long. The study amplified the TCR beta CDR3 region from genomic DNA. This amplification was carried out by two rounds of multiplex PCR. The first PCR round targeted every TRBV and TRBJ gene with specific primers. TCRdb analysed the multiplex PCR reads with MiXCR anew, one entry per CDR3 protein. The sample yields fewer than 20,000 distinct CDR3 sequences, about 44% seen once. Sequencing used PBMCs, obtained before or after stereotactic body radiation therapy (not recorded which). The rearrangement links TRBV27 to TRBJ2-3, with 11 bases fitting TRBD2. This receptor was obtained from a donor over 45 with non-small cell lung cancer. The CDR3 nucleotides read TGTGCCAGCGGTTTTTGGCTAGCGGGGGGTCCCGACCCAGATACGCAGTATTTT. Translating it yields CASGFWLAGGPDPDTQYF.